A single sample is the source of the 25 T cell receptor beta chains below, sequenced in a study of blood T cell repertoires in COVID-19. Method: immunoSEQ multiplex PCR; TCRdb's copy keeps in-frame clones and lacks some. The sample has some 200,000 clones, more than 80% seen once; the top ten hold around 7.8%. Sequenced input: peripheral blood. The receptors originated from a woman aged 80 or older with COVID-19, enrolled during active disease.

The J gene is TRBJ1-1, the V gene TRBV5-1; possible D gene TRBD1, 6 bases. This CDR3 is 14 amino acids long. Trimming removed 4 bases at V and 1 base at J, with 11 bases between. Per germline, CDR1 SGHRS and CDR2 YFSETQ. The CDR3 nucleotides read TGCGCCAGCAGCCTATTACAGGGGAACACTGAAGCTTTCTTT. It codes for CASSLLQGNTEAFF. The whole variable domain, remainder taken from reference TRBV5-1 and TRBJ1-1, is KAGVTQTPRYLIKTRGQQVTLSCSPISGHRSVSWYQQTPGQGLQFLFEYFSETQRNKGNFPGRFSGRQFSNSRSEMNVSTLELGDSALYLCASSLLQGNTEAFFGQGTRLTVV.

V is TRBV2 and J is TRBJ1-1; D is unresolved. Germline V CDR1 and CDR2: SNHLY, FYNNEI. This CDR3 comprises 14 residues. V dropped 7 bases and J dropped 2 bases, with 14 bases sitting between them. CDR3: CASIFGEGNTEAFF. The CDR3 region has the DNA TGTGCCAGCATCTTCGGCGAGGGCAACACTGAAGCTTTCTTT.

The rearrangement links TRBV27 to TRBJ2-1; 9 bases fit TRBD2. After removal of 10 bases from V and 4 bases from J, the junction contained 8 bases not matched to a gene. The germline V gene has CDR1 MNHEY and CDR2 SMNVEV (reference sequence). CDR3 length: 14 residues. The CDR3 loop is CATTRAGGYNEQFF. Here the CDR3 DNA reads TGTGCCACCACCCGGGCGGGAGGGTACAATGAGCAGTTCTTC.

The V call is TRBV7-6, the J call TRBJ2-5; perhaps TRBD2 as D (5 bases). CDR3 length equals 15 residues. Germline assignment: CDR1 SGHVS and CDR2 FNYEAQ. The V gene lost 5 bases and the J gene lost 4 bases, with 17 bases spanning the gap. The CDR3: CASSQGSGVSETQYF. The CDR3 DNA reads TGTGCCAGCAGCCAAGGGTCCGGGGTTTCAGAGACCCAGTACTTC. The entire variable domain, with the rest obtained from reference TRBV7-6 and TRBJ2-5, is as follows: GAGVSQSPRYKVTKRGQDVALRCDPISGHVSLYWYRQALGQGPEFLTYFNYEAQQDKSGLPNDRFSAERPEGSISTLTIQRTEQRDSAMYRCASSQGSGVSETQYFGPGTRLLVL.

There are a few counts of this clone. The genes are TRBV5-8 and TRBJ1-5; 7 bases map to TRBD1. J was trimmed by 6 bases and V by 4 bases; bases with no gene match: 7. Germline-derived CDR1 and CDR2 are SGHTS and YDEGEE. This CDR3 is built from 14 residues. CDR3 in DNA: TGTGCCAGCAGCCCGACAGGGATGGGTCAGCCCCAGCATTTT. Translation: CASSPTGMGQPQHF.

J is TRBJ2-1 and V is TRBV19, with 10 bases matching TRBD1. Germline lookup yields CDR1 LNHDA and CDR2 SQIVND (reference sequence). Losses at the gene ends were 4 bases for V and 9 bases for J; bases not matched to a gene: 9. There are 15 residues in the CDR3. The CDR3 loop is CASSSRDRGGVEQFF. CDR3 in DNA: TGTGCCAGTAGTAGCCGGGACAGGGGAGGGGTTGAGCAGTTCTTC.

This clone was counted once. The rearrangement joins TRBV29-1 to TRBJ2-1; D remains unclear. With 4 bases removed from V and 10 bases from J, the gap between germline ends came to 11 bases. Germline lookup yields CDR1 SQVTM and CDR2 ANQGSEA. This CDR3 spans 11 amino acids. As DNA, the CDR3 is TGCAGCGTTGGTGTCCTGGGCGAGCAGTTCTTC. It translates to CSVGVLGEQFF.

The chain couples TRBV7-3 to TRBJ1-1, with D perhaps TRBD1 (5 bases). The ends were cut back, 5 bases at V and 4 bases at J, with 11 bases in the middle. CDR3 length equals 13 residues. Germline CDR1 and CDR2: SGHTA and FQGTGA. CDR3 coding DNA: TGTGCCAGCAGCGATAGGGGAGGCACTGAAGCTTTCTTT. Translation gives CASSDRGGTEAFF.

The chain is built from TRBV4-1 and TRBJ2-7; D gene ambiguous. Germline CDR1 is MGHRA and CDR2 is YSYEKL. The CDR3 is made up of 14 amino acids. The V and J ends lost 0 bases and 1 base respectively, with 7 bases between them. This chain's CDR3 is CASSQEGRSYEQYF. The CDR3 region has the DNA TGCGCCAGCAGCCAAGAGGGCAGGTCCTACGAGCAGTACTTC.

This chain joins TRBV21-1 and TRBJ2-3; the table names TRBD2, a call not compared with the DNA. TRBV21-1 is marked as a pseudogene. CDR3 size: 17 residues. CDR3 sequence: CASSKAYPVEGTDTQYF. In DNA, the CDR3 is TGTGCCAGCAGCAAAGCTTACCCGGTAGAGGGCACAGATACGCAGTATTTT.

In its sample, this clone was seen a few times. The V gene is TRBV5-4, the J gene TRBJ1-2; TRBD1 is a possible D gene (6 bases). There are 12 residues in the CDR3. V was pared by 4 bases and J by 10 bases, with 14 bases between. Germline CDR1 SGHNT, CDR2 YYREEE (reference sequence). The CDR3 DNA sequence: TGTGCCAGCAGCGTCTGGACAGAGTACTACACCTTC. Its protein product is CASSVWTEYYTF.

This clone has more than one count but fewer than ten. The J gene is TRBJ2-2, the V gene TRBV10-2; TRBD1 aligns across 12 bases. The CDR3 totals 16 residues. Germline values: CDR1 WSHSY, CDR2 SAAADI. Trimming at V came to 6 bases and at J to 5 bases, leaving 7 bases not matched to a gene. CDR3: CASSAGTGGRTGELFF. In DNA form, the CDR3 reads TGCGCCAGCAGCGCCGGGACAGGGGGCCGAACCGGGGAGCTGTTTTTT.

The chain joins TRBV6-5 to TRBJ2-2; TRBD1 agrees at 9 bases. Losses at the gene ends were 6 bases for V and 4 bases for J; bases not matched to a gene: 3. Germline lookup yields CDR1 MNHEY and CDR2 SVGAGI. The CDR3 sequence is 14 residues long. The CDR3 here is CASRDRGGTGELFF. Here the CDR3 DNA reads TGTGCCAGCAGGGACAGGGGCGGCACCGGGGAGCTGTTTTTT.

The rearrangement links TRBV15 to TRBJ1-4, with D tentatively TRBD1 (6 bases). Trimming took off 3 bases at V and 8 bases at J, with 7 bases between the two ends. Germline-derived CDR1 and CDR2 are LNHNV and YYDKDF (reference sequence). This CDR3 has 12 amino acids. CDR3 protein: CATSRRGEKLFF. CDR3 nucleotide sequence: TGTGCCACCAGCAGGAGGGGGGAAAAACTGTTTTTT. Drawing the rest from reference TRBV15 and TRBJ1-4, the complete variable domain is DAMVIQNPRYQVTQFGKPVTLSCSQTLNHNVMYWYQQKSSQAPKLLFHYYDKDFNNEADTPDNFQSRRPNTSFCFLDIRSPGLGDTAMYLCATSRRGEKLFFGSGTQLSVL.

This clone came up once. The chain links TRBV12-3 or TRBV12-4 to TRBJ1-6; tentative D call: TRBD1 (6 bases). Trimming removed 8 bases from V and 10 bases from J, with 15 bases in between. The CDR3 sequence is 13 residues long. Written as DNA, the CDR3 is TGTGCCAGCGGGGGCCCAGGGTGGTCACCCCTCCACTTT. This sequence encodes CASGGPGWSPLHF.

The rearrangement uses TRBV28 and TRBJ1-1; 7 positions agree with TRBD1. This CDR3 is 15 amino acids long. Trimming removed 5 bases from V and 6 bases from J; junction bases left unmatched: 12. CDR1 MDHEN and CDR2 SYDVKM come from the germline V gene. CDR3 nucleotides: TGTGCCAGCAGTCCCCTCGCCGACAGGGACTCTGAAGCTTTCTTT. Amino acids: CASSPLADRDSEAFF.

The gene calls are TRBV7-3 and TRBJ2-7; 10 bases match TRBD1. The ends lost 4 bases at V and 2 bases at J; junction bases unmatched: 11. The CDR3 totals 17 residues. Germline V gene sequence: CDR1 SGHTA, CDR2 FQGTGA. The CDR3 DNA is TGTGCCAGCAGCTCCGGGGTTCTCGGGACAGGGGCCTACGAGCAGTACTTC. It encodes CASSSGVLGTGAYEQYF.

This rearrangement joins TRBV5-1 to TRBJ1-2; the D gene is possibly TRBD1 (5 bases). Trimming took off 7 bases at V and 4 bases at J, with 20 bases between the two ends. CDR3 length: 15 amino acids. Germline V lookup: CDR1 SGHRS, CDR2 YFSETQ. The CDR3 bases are TGCGCCAGCGACAGCTCCCCGGCCCCCGGCTATGGCTACACCTTC. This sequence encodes CASDSSPAPGYGYTF.

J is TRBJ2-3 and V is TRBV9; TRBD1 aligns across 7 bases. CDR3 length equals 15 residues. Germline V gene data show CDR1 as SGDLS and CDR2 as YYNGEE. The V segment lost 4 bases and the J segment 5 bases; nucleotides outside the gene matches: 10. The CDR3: CASSPLRTGLDTQYF. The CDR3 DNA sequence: TGTGCCAGCAGCCCCCTGAGGACAGGACTAGATACGCAGTATTTT.

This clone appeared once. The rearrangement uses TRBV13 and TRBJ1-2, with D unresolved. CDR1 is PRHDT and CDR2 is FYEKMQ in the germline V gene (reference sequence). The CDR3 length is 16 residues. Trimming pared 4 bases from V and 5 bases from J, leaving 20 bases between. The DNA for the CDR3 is TGTGCCAGCAGCTCCTCATACCAAGGACGAGGGTATGGCTACACCTTC. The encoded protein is CASSSSYQGRGYGYTF.

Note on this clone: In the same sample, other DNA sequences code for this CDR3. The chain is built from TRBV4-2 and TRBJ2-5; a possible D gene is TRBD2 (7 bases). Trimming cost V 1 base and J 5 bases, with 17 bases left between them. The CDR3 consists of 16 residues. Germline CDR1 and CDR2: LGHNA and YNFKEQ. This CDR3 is CASSQGPQGGGETQYF. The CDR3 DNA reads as TGTGCCAGCAGCCAAGGTCCGCAGGGAGGGGGTGAGACCCAGTACTTC.

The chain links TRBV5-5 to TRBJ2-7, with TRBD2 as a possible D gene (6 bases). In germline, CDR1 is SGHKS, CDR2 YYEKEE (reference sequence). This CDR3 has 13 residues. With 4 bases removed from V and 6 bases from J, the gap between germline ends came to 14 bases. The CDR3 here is CASSLPAGREQYF. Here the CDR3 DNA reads TGTGCCAGCAGCCTTCCGGCGGGGCGCGAGCAGTACTTC.

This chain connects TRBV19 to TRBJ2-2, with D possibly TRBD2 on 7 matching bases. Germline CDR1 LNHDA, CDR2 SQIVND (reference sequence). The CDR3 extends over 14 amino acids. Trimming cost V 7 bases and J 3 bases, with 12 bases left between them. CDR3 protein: CASKGGPHTGELFF. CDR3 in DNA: TGTGCCAGTAAGGGGGGGCCCCACACCGGGGAGCTGTTTTTT.

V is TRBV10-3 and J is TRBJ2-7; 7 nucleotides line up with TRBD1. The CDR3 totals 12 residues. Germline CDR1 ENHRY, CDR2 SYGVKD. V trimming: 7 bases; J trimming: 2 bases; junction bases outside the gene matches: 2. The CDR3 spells CAIMGTAYEQYF. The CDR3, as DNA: TGTGCCATCATGGGGACAGCCTACGAGCAGTACTTC.

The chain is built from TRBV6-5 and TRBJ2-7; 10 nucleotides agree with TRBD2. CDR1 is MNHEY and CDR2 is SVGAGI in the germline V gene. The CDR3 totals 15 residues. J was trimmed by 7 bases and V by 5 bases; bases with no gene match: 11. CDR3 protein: CASSPQAGGPREQYF. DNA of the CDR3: TGTGCCAGCAGTCCCCAAGCGGGAGGGCCAAGGGAGCAGTACTTC.